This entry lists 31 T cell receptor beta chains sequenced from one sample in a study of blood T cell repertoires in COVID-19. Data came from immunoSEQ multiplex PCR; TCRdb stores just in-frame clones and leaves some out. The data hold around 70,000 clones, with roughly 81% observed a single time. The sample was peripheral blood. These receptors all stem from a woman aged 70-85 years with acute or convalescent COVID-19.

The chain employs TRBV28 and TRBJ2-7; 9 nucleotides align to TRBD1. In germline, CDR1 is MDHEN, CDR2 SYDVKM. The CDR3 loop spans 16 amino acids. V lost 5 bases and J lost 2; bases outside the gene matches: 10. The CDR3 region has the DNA TGTGCCAGCAGTCCCTCCGGGACAGGGAGTGCCTACGAGCAGTACTTC. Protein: CASSPSGTGSAYEQYF. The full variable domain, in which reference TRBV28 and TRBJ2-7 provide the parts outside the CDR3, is DVKVTQSSRYLVKRTGEKVFLECVQDMDHENMFWYRQDPGLGLRLIYFSYDVKMKEKGDIPEGYSVSREKKERFSLILESASTNQTSMYLCASSPSGTGSAYEQYFGPGTRLTVT.

CDR3 nucleotides: TGTGCCAGCTCCTTGGGGCGAGGTGAGACCCAGTACTTC. It translates to CASSLGRGETQYF. The J gene is TRBJ2-5, the V gene TRBV18; tentative D call: TRBD1 (5 bases). V shed 6 bases and J shed 5 bases, with 13 bases lying between them. Germline V gives CDR1 KGHSH, CDR2 LQKENI. The CDR3 sequence is 13 residues long.

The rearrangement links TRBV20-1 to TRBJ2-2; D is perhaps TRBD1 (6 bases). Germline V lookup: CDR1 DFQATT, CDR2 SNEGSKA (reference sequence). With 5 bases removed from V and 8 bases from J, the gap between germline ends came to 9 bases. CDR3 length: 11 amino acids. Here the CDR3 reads CSAGQFGELFF. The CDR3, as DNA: TGCAGTGCTGGACAGTTTGGGGAGCTGTTTTTT.

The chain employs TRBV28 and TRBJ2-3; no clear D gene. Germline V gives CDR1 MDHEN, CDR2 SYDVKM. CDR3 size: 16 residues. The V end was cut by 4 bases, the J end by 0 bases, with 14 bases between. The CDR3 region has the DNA TGTGCCAGCAGTTCTCCCTCAGACAAGAGCACAGATACGCAGTATTTT. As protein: CASSSPSDKSTDTQYF.

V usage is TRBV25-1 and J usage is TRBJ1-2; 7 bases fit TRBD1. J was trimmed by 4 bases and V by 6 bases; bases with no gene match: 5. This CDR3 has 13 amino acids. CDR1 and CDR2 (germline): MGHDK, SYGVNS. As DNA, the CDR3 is TGTGCCAGCAGCCCGGGGACAGCCTATGGCTACACCTTC. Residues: CASSPGTAYGYTF.

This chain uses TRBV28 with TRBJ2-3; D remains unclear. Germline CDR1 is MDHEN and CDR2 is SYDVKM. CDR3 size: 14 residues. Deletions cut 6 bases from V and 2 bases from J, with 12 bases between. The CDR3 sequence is CASRGRHSTDTQYF. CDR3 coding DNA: TGTGCCAGCAGGGGCAGACATTCCACAGATACGCAGTATTTT.

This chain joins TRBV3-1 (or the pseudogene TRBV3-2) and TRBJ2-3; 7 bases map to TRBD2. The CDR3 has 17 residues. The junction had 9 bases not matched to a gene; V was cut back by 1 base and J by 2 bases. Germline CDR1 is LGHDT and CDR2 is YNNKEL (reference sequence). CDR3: CASSQVGGSPSTDTQYF. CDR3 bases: TGTGCCAGCAGCCAAGTTGGCGGGAGTCCCTCCACAGATACGCAGTATTTT.

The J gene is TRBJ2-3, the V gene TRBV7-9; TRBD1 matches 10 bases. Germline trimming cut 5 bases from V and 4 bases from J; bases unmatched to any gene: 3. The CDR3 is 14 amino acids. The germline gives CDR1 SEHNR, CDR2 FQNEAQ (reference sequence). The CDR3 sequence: CASSRDRGPDTQYF. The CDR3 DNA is TGTGCCAGCAGCCGGGACAGGGGTCCAGATACGCAGTATTTT. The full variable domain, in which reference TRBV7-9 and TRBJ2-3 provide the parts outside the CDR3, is DTGVSQNPRHKITKRGQNVTFRCDPISEHNRLYWYRQTLGQGPEFLTYFQNEAQLEKSRLLSDRFSAERPKGSFSTLEIQRTEQGDSAMYLCASSRDRGPDTQYFGPGTRLTVL.

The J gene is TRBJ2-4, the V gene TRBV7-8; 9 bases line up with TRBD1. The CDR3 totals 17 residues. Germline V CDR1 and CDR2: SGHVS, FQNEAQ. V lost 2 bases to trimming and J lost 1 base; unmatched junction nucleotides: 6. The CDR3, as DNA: TGTGCCAGCAGCTTAACCCCTGGACAGGGGGCCAAAAACATTCAGTACTTC. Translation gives CASSLTPGQGAKNIQYF. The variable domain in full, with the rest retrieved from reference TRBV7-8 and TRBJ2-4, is GAGVSQSPRYKVAKRGQDVALRCDPISGHVSLFWYQQALGQGPEFLTYFQNEAQLDKSGLPSDRFFAERPEGSVSTLKIQRTQQEDSAVYLCASSLTPGQGAKNIQYFGAGTRLSVL.

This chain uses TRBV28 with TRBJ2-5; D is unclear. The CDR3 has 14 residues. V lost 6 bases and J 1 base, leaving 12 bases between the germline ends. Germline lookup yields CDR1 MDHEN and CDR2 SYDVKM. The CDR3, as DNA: TGTGCCAGCAGCACTGACAAGCTCCAAGAGACCCAGTACTTC. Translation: CASSTDKLQETQYF.

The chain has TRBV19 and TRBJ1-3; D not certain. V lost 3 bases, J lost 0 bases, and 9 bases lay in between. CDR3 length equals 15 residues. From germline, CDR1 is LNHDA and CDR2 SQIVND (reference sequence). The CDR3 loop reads CASSIQRSSGNTIYF. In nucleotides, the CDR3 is TGTGCCAGTAGTATTCAAAGGAGCTCTGGAAACACCATATATTTT.

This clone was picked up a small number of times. CDR3 region: CASRESSGNTIYF. The DNA of the CDR3 is TGTGCCAGCCGCGAAAGCTCTGGAAACACCATATATTTT. This chain joins TRBV6-6 and TRBJ1-3, with D unresolved. The germline V gene encodes CDR1 MNHNY and CDR2 SVGAGI (reference sequence). The ends were cut back, 8 bases at V and 0 bases at J, with 8 bases in the middle. The CDR3 is 13 residues long.

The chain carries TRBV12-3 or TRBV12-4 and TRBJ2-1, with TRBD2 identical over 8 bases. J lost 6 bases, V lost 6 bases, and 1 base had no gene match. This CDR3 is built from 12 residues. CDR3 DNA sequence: TGTGCCAGCAGCCTAGCGGGCAATGAGCAGTTCTTC. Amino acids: CASSLAGNEQFF.

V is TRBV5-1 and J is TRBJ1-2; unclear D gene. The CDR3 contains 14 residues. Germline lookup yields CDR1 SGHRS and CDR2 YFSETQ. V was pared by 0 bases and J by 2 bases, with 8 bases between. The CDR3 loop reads CASSLVAANYGYTF. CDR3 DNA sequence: TGCGCCAGCAGCTTGGTGGCAGCGAACTATGGCTACACCTTC. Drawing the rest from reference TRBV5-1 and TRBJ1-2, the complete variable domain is KAGVTQTPRYLIKTRGQQVTLSCSPISGHRSVSWYQQTPGQGLQFLFEYFSETQRNKGNFPGRFSGRQFSNSRSEMNVSTLELGDSALYLCASSLVAANYGYTFGSGTRLTVV.

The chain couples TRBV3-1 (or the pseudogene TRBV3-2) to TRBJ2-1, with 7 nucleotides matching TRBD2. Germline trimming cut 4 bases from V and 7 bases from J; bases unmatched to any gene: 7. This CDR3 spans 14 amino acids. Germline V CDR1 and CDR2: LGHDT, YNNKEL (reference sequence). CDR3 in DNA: TGTGCCAGCAGCCTACGGACTAGAGGTAATGAGCAGTTCTTC. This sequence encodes CASSLRTRGNEQFF.

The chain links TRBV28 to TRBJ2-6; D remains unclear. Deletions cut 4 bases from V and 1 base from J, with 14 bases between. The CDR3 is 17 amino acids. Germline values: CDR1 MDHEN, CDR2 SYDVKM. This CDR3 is CASSSPMAGSGANVLTF. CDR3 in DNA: TGTGCCAGCAGTTCCCCGATGGCCGGGTCTGGGGCCAACGTCCTGACTTTC.

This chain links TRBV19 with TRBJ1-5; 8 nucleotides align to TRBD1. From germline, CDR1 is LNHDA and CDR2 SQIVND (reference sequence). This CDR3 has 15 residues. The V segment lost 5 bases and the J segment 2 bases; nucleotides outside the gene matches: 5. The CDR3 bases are TGTGCCAGTAGTCCTCAGACAGGGGGCAATCAGCCCCAGCATTTT. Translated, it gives CASSPQTGGNQPQHF.

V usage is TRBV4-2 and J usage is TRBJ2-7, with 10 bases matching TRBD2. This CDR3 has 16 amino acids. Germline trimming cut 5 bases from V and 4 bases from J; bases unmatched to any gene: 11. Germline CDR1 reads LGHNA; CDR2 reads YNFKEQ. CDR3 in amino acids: CASSFGRTSGEYEQYF. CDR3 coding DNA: TGTGCCAGCAGCTTCGGCAGGACTAGCGGAGAGTACGAGCAGTACTTC.

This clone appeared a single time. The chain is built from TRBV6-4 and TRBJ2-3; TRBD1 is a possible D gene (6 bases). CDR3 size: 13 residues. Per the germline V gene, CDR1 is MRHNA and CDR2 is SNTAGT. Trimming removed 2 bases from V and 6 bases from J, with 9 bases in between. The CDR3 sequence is CASSDQGKDTQYF. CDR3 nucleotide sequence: TGTGCCAGCAGTGACCAGGGGAAGGATACGCAGTATTTT.

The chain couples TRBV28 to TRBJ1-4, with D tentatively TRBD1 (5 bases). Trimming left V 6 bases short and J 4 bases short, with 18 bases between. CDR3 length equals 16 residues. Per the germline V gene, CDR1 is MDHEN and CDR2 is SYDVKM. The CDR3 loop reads CASSPSDSGLNEKLFF. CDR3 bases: TGTGCCAGCAGCCCCTCCGACAGCGGGCTTAATGAAAAACTGTTTTTT.

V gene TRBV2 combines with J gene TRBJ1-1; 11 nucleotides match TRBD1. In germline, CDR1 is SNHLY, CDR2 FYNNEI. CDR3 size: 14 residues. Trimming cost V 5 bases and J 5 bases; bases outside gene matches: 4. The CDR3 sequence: CASSRDRGSTEAFF. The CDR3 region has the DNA TGTGCCAGCAGTCGGGACAGGGGGAGTACTGAAGCTTTCTTT.

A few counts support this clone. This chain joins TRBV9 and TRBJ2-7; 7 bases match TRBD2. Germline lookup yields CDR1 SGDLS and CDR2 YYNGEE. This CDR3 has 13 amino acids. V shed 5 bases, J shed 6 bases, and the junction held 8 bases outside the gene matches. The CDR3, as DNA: TGTGCCAGCAGTCTTGGGAGGGCCAGCGAGCAGTACTTC. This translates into CASSLGRASEQYF.

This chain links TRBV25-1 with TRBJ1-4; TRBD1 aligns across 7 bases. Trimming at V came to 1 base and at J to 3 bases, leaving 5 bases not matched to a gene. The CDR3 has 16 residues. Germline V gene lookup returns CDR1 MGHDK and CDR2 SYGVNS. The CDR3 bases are TGTGCCAGCAGTGAATTACAGGGGCGGTCTAATGAAAAACTGTTTTTT. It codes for CASSELQGRSNEKLFF.

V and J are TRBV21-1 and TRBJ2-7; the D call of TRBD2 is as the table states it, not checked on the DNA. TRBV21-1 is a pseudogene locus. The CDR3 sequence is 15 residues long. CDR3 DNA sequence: TGTGCCAGCAGCAAAGAAGGGCGGGAGGGCTACGAGCAGTACTTC. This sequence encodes CASSKEGREGYEQYF.

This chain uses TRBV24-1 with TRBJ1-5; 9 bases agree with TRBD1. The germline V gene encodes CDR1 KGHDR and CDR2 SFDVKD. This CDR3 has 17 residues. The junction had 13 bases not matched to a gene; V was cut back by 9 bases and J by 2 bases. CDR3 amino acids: CATDVSYRGRGNQPQHF. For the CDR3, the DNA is TGTGCCACCGATGTATCCTACAGGGGGCGGGGCAATCAGCCCCAGCATTTT.

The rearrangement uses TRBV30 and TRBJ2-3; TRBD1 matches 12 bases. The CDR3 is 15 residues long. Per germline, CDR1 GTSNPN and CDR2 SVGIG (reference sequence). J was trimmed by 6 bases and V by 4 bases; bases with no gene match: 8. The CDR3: CAWTTGTGGQDTQYF. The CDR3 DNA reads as TGTGCCTGGACAACCGGGACAGGGGGCCAGGATACGCAGTATTTT.

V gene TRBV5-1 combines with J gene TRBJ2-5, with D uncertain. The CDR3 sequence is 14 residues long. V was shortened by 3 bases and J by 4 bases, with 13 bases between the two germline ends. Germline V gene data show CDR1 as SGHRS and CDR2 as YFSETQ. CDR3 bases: TGCGCCAGCAGCTCCGGTAAACTAAGAGAGACCCAGTACTTC. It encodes CASSSGKLRETQYF.

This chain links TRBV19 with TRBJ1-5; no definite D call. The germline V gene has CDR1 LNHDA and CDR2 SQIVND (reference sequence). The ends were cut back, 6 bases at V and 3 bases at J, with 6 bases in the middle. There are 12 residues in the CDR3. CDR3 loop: CASSPLNQPQHF. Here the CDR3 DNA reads TGTGCCAGTAGCCCCCTCAATCAGCCCCAGCATTTT.

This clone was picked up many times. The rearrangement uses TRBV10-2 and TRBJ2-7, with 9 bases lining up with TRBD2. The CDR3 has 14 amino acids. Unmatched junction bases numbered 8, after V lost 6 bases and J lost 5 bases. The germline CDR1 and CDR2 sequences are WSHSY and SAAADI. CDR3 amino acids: CASRHSGRSHEQYF. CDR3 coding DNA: TGCGCCAGCAGGCATAGCGGGAGAAGCCACGAGCAGTACTTC.

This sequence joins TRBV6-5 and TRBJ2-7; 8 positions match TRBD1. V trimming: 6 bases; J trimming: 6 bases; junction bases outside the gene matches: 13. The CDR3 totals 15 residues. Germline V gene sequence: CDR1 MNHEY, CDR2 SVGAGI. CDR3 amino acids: CASSRPRQGIGEQYF. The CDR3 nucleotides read TGTGCCAGCAGCCGACCCCGACAGGGGATTGGCGAGCAGTACTTC.

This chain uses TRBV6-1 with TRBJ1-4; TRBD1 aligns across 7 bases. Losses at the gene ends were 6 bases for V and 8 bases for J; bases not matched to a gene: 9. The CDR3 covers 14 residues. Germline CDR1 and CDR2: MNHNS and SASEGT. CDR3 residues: CASSRPGQEEKLFF. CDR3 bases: TGTGCCAGCAGCCGCCCCGGACAGGAAGAAAAACTGTTTTTT.